This entry features one TCR beta chain sequence. Using immunoSEQ multiplex PCR, the repertoire was profiled, and TCRdb retains in-frame clones only, with some absent. Of under 150,000 clones detected, 85% to 95% appear once; the ten largest clones hold 1%. The record originates from a study of OX40 agonist ivuxolimab in advanced cancers. The receptor was isolated from an adult with an advanced solid tumor such as melanoma, head and neck, liver or kidney cancer. Here the sequenced sample was CD4+ or CD8+ T cells sorted from blood, taken in a trial of the OX40 agonist ivuxolimab.

The CDR3 nucleotides read TGCGCCAGCAGCCAACCTCTGAAACTGGGAAGGGGGAATTCACCCCTCCACTTT. Protein sequence: CASSQPLKLGRGNSPLHF. The V call is TRBV4-1, the J call TRBJ1-6; tentatively, D is TRBD1 (6 bases). The V end was cut by 2 bases, the J end by 7 bases, with 21 bases between. The CDR3 has 18 residues. The germline CDR1 and CDR2 sequences are MGHRA and YSYEKL.